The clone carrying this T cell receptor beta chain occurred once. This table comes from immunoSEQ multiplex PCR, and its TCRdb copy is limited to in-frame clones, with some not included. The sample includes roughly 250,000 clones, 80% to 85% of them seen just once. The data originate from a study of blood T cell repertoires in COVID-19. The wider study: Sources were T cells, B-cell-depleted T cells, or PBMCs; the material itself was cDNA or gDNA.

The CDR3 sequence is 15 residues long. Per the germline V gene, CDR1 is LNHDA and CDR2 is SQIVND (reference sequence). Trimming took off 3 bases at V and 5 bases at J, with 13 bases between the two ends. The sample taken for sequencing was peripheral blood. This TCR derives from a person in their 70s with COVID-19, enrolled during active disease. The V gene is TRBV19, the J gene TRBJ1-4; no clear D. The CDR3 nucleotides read TGTGCCAGTAGTATTGGTCGGGATCAAAATGAAAAACTGTTTTTT. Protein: CASSIGRDQNEKLFF.